This is a list of T cell receptor beta chains from one sample in a study of blood T cell repertoires in COVID-19. The table came from immunoSEQ multiplex PCR; TCRdb's copy has only in-frame clones and leaves some out. The table records around 260,000 clones, around 87% of them present only once. The sequenced sample consisted of peripheral blood. The receptors stem from a young man with active or convalescent COVID-19. The CDR3 runs from the conserved cysteine through the conserved F or W. D genes are given only for firm matches. Clone size appears in some rows only: once, few, many, or a class for an expanded clone.

v_call: TRBV7-8; clone_size: -; d_call: -; j_call: TRBJ1-5; cdr3_aa: CASSLVDQPQHF; cdr3_nt: TGTGCCAGCAGCTTAGTCGATCAGCCCCAGCATTTT
v_call: TRBV19; clone_size: -; d_call: TRBD2; j_call: TRBJ2-7; cdr3_aa: CASALVGGYEQYF; cdr3_nt: TGTGCCAGTGCCTTAGTGGGGGGGTACGAGCAGTACTTC
v_call: TRBV5-1; clone_size: -; d_call: -; j_call: TRBJ1-1; cdr3_aa: CASSLRGDDTEAFF; cdr3_nt: TGCGCCAGCAGCTTACGGGGGGATGACACTGAAGCTTTCTTT
v_call: TRBV3-1/TRBV3-2; clone_size: -; d_call: TRBD2; j_call: TRBJ2-2; cdr3_aa: CASSQTSGGHTGELFF; cdr3_nt: TGTGCCAGCAGCCAGACTAGCGGGGGGCACACCGGGGAGCTGTTTTTT
v_call: TRBV19; clone_size: -; d_call: -; j_call: TRBJ2-3; cdr3_aa: CASSIGGLTDTQYF; cdr3_nt: TGTGCCAGTAGTATAGGCGGCCTCACAGATACGCAGTATTTT
v_call: TRBV7-9; clone_size: -; d_call: TRBD1; j_call: TRBJ1-2; cdr3_aa: CASTRQGYGYTF; cdr3_nt: TGTGCCAGCACCCGACAGGGATATGGCTACACCTTC
v_call: TRBV6-2/TRBV6-3; clone_size: many; d_call: -; j_call: TRBJ2-7; cdr3_aa: CASSLSGTQDEQYF; cdr3_nt: TGTGCCAGCAGTTTATCTGGAACCCAGGACGAGCAGTACTTC
v_call: TRBV15; clone_size: -; d_call: TRBD1; j_call: TRBJ2-7; cdr3_aa: CATSRGGRGSSYEQYF; cdr3_nt: TGTGCCACCAGCAGAGGTGGCAGGGGGAGCTCCTACGAGCAGTACTTC
v_call: TRBV25-1; clone_size: -; d_call: TRBD1; j_call: TRBJ1-6; cdr3_aa: CASNQGQSNSPLHF; cdr3_nt: TGTGCCAGCAATCAGGGACAGTCGAATTCACCCCTCCACTTT
v_call: TRBV3-1/TRBV3-2; clone_size: -; d_call: -; j_call: TRBJ2-1; cdr3_aa: CASSLLGGRSSYNEQFF; cdr3_nt: TGTGCCAGCAGCCTCCTTGGAGGAAGGAGCTCCTACAATGAGCAGTTCTTC
v_call: TRBV11-1; clone_size: -; d_call: TRBD2; j_call: TRBJ2-3; cdr3_aa: CASSLGVAGGNTQYF; cdr3_nt: TGTGCCAGCAGCTTAGGTGTTGCGGGAGGCAATACGCAGTATTTT
v_call: TRBV9; clone_size: -; d_call: TRBD1; j_call: TRBJ1-6; cdr3_aa: CASSARDRESPLHF; cdr3_nt: TGTGCCAGCAGCGCCCGGGACAGGGAGTCGCCCCTCCACTTT
v_call: TRBV11-3; clone_size: -; d_call: TRBD1; j_call: TRBJ1-1; cdr3_aa: CASSLIRQGGGNTEAFF; cdr3_nt: TGTGCCAGCAGCTTAATCAGGCAGGGGGGAGGGAACACTGAAGCTTTCTTT
v_call: TRBV4-3; clone_size: -; d_call: -; j_call: TRBJ1-3; cdr3_aa: CASSQDMVASSGNTIYF; cdr3_nt: TGCGCCAGCAGCCAAGATATGGTGGCCAGCTCTGGAAACACCATATATTTT
v_call: TRBV2; clone_size: -; d_call: -; j_call: TRBJ1-5; cdr3_aa: CASRGLGGAMGPQHF; cdr3_nt: TGTGCCAGCAGAGGTCTGGGGGGGGCGATGGGGCCCCAGCATTTT
v_call: TRBV21-1; clone_size: -; d_call: -; j_call: TRBJ1-4; cdr3_aa: CASSKGYGDCTNEKLFF; cdr3_nt: TGTGCCAGCAGCAAAGGGTACGGGGACTGCACTAATGAAAAACTGTTTTTT
v_call: TRBV5-1; clone_size: -; d_call: -; j_call: TRBJ1-5; cdr3_aa: CASSPRGGEGPQHF; cdr3_nt: TGCGCCAGCAGCCCGCGCGGGGGGGAGGGGCCCCAGCATTTT
v_call: TRBV30; clone_size: -; d_call: -; j_call: TRBJ1-5; cdr3_aa: CAWSTSGRQPQHF; cdr3_nt: TGTGCCTGGAGTACTTCCGGGAGACAGCCCCAGCATTTT
v_call: TRBV10-3; clone_size: once; d_call: -; j_call: TRBJ1-2; cdr3_aa: CAISEGGDYGYTF; cdr3_nt: TGTGCCATCAGTGAGGGGGGCGACTATGGCTACACCTTC
v_call: TRBV3-1/TRBV3-2; clone_size: once; d_call: TRBD1; j_call: TRBJ1-2; cdr3_aa: CASSHRQGLRGGYTF; cdr3_nt: TGTGCCAGCAGCCACCGACAGGGGCTAAGGGGTGGCTACACCTTC
v_call: TRBV6-6; clone_size: -; d_call: TRBD1; j_call: TRBJ2-1; cdr3_aa: CASRPTPGQAYNEQFF; cdr3_nt: TGTGCCAGCAGACCCACCCCCGGACAGGCCTACAATGAGCAGTTCTTC
v_call: TRBV5-1; clone_size: -; d_call: -; j_call: TRBJ2-5; cdr3_aa: CASSLTPEETQYF; cdr3_nt: TGCGCCAGCAGCTTGACTCCCGAGGAGACCCAGTACTTC
v_call: TRBV28; clone_size: -; d_call: TRBD2; j_call: TRBJ2-5; cdr3_aa: CASSLSGRDQETQYF; cdr3_nt: TGTGCCAGCAGTTTATCCGGGAGGGACCAAGAGACCCAGTACTTC
v_call: TRBV19; clone_size: -; d_call: TRBD2; j_call: TRBJ2-5; cdr3_aa: CASRVGAGVVETQYF; cdr3_nt: TGTGCCAGTAGGGTTGGAGCGGGGGTTGTTGAGACCCAGTACTTC
v_call: TRBV12-3/TRBV12-4; clone_size: -; d_call: -; j_call: TRBJ2-7; cdr3_aa: CASSPRLYEQYF; cdr3_nt: TGTGCCAGCAGCCCTAGGTTATACGAGCAGTACTTC
v_call: TRBV5-8; clone_size: -; d_call: TRBD2; j_call: TRBJ2-2; cdr3_aa: CASSYGGTSGMVTGELFF; cdr3_nt: TGTGCCAGCAGCTACGGGGGGACTAGCGGGATGGTTACCGGGGAGCTGTTTTTT
v_call: TRBV7-8; clone_size: once; d_call: -; j_call: TRBJ1-2; cdr3_aa: CASSLEGLRGYGYTF; cdr3_nt: TGTGCCAGCAGCTTAGAGGGGTTAAGAGGCTATGGCTACACCTTC